A single sample gave rise to the 3 T cell receptor beta chains below, sequenced in a study of long-term antiretroviral therapy in people with HIV. The authors ran the immunoSEQ assay, v3.0, at survey level. Some clones are missing from TCRdb's copy, which holds only in-frame ones; the method was immunoSEQ multiplex PCR. The table records 40,000 or so clones, 65% to 90% of them present only once. Sequences were derived from unsorted PBMCs, sampled just before starting antiretroviral therapy. The receptors derive from a young woman with HIV.

This clone came up once. The CDR3 bases are TGCGCCAGCAGCCACGGGGGTAGCGTGAGCGAGCAGTACTTC. Translated, it gives CASSHGGSVSEQYF. The chain links TRBV5-1 to TRBJ2-7; D may be TRBD2 (6 bases). Looked up from germline, CDR1 is SGHRS and CDR2 is YFSETQ. The CDR3 has 14 amino acids. Trimming stripped 4 bases from V and 6 bases from J, with 17 bases between.

In this sample, this clone turned up a few times. V gene TRBV7-9 combines with J gene TRBJ2-7; unclear D gene. The CDR3 is 12 amino acids. Germline V gives CDR1 SEHNR, CDR2 FQNEAQ (reference sequence). V shed 4 bases and J shed 6 bases, with 10 bases lying between them. Here the CDR3 DNA reads TGTGCCAGCAGCTCGGAAGCAGGCGAGCAGTACTTC. Amino acids: CASSSEAGEQYF.

A single count supports this clone. This chain uses TRBV14 with TRBJ2-1; no firm D call. V lost 4 bases and J lost 7, with 14 bases in between. From germline, CDR1 is SGHDN and CDR2 FVKESK. The CDR3 has 14 residues. For the CDR3, the DNA is TGTGCCAGCAGCCCAGGTCCTCCGGAAAATGAGCAGTTCTTC. This encodes CASSPGPPENEQFF.